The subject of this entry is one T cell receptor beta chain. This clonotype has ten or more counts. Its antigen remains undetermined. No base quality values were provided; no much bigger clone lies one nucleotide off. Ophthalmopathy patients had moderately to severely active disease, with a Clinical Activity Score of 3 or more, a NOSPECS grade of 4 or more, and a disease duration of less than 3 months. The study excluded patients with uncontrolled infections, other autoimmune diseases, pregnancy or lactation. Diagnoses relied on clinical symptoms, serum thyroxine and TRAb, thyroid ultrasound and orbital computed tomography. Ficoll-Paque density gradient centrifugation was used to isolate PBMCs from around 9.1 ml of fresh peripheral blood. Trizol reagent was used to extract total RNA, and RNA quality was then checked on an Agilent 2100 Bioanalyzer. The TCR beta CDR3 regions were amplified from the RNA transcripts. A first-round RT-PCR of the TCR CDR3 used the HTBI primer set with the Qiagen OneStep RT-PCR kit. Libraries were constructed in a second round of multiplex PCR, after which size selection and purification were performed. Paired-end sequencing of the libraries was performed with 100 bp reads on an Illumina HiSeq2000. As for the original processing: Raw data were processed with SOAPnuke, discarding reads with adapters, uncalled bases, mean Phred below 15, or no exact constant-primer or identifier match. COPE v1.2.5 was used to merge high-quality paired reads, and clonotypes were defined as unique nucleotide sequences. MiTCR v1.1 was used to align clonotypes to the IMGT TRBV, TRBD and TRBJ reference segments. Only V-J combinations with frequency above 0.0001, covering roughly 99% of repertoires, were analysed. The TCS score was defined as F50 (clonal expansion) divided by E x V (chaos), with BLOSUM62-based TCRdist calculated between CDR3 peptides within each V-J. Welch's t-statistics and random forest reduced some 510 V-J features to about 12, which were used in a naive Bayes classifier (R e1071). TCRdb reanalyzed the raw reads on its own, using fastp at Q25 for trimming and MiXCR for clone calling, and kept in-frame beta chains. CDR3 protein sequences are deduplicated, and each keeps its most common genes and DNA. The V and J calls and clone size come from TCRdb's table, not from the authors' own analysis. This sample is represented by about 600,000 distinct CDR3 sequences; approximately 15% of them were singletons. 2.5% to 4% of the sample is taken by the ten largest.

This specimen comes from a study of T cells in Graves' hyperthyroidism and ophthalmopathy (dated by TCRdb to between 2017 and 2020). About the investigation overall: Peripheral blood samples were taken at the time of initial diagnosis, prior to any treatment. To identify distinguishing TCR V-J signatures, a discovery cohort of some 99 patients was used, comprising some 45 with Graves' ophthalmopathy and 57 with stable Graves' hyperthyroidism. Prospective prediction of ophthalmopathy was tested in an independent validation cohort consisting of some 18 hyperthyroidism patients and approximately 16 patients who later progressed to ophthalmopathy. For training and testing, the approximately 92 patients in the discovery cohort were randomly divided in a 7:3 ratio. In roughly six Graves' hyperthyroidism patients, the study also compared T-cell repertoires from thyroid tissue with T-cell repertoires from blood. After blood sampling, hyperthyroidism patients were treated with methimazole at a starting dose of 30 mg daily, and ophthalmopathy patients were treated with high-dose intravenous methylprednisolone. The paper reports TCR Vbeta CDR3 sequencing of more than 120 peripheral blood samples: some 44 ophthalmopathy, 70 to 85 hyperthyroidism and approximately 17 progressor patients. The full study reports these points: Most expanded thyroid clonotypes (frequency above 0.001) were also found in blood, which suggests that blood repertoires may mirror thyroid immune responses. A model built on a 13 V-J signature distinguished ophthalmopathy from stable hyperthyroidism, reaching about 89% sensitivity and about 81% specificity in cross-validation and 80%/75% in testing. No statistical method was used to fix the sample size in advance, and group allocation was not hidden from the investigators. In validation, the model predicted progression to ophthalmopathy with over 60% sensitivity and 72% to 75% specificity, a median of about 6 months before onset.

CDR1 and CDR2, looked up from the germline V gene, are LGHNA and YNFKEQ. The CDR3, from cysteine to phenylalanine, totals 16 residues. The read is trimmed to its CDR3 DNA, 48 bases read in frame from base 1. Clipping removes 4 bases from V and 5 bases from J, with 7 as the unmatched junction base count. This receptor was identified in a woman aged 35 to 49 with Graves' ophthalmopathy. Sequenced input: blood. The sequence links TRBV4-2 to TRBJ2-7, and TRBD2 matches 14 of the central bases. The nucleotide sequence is TGTGCCAGCAGCCGTATAGGGACTAGCGGGAGCAACGAGCAGTACTTC. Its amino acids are CASSRIGTSGSNEQYF.